Listed below are T cell receptor beta chains from one sample, sequenced in a study of spatial heterogeneity in lung cancer. A single record per CDR3 protein comes from TCRdb applying MiXCR to the 5' RACE reads. In the table there are more than 95,000 distinct CDR3 sequences, 9% to 15% of which are singletons. The material was PBMCs, obtained at follow-up. The receptors were gathered from a male donor with early-stage non-small cell lung cancer. CDR3s include the opening cysteine and the closing phenylalanine or tryptophan. Each record gives: CDR3 protein, CDR3 DNA, J gene, D gene, V gene, clone size. D genes are given only for firm matches. Expanded clones are given a class, and other clones once, few, many or no size at all.

CDR3: CATSRAGQGGQPQHF; DNA: TGTGCCACCAGCAGAGCGGGACAGGGAGGTCAGCCCCAGCATTTT; J: TRBJ1-5; D: TRBD1; V: TRBV15; size: -
CDR3: CSATVDREAFF; DNA: TGCAGTGCTACAGTGGATAGGGAAGCTTTCTTT; J: TRBJ1-1; D: -; V: TRBV20-1; size: many
CDR3: CASSLFGTLRDEQFF; DNA: TGTGCCAGCAGTTTATTCGGGACACTAAGGGATGAGCAGTTCTTC; J: TRBJ2-1; D: -; V: TRBV27; size: -
CDR3: CASSRDTNTEAFF; DNA: TGTGCCAGCAGTCGAGACACCAACACTGAAGCTTTCTTT; J: TRBJ1-1; D: -; V: TRBV7-9; size: -
CDR3: CASSPQTDYEQYF; DNA: TGTGCCAGCAGCCCTCAGACAGACTACGAGCAGTACTTC; J: TRBJ2-7; D: -; V: TRBV7-9; size: many
CDR3: CSASGDRGRGQETQYF; DNA: TGCAGTGCTAGCGGGGACAGGGGGCGCGGCCAAGAGACCCAGTACTTC; J: TRBJ2-5; D: TRBD1; V: TRBV20-1; size: -
CDR3: CATSDLGQGTNNEQFF; DNA: TGTGCCACCAGTGATTTGGGACAGGGGACCAACAATGAGCAGTTCTTC; J: TRBJ2-1; D: TRBD1; V: TRBV24-1; size: -
CDR3: CAIKLGKNSPLHF; DNA: TGTGCCATCAAGTTGGGCAAAAATTCACCCCTCCACTTT; J: TRBJ1-6; D: -; V: TRBV10-3; size: many
CDR3: CATSDWVGNTGELFF; DNA: TGTGCCACCAGTGATTGGGTGGGTAACACCGGGGAGCTGTTTTTT; J: TRBJ2-2; D: -; V: TRBV24-1; size: -
CDR3: CASSIYSDGSSGANVLTF; DNA: TGTGCCAGTAGTATATATTCCGATGGTAGCTCTGGGGCCAACGTCCTGACTTTC; J: TRBJ2-6; D: -; V: TRBV19; size: few
CDR3: CASSQGQGKTQYF; DNA: TGTGCCAGCAGCCAAGGACAGGGCAAGACCCAGTACTTC; J: TRBJ2-5; D: TRBD1; V: TRBV3-1; size: -
CDR3: CASSNRVSTNTGELFF; DNA: TGTGCCAGCAGCAACCGGGTCTCAACGAACACCGGGGAGCTGTTTTTT; J: TRBJ2-2; D: -; V: TRBV11-2; size: -
CDR3: CASSFGGDGQPQHF; DNA: TGCGCCAGCAGCTTTGGGGGGGACGGTCAGCCCCAGCATTTT; J: TRBJ1-5; D: -; V: TRBV5-1; size: many
CDR3: CASSVGDFSYEQYF; DNA: TGTGCCAGCAGCGTAGGGGACTTCTCCTACGAGCAGTACTTC; J: TRBJ2-7; D: -; V: TRBV9; size: many
CDR3: CASSRERGNTEAFF; DNA: TGTGCCAGCAGCAGAGAGCGGGGGAACACTGAAGCTTTCTTT; J: TRBJ1-1; D: -; V: TRBV27; size: few
CDR3: CASSHAYPGLNQPQHF; DNA: TGCGCCAGCAGCCACGCCTATCCGGGGCTCAATCAGCCCCAGCATTTT; J: TRBJ1-5; D: -; V: TRBV4-3; size: few
CDR3: CASSQFLGGEQYF; DNA: TGTGCCAGCAGCCAATTTCTGGGTGGCGAGCAGTACTTC; J: TRBJ2-7; D: -; V: TRBV14; size: -
CDR3: CASSLRRTGGTDTQYF; DNA: TGTGCCAGCAGCTTAAGGAGGACAGGGGGCACAGATACGCAGTATTTT; J: TRBJ2-3; D: TRBD1; V: TRBV11-2; size: few
CDR3: CASARVRVETQYF; DNA: TGTGCCAGCGCCAGAGTCAGGGTGGAGACCCAGTACTTC; J: TRBJ2-5; D: -; V: TRBV5-6; size: few
CDR3: CASSITGNYGYTF; DNA: TGTGCCAGTAGTATCACCGGGAACTATGGCTACACCTTC; J: TRBJ1-2; D: -; V: TRBV19; size: -
CDR3: CASSLETPWRNEQFF; DNA: TGCGCCAGCAGCTTGGAGACTCCTTGGAGGAATGAGCAGTTCTTC; J: TRBJ2-1; D: -; V: TRBV5-1; size: -
CDR3: CASSPAPWMNTEAFF; DNA: TGTGCCAGCAGTCCGGCCCCGTGGATGAACACTGAAGCTTTCTTT; J: TRBJ1-1; D: -; V: TRBV28; size: many
CDR3: CATSIGTRVGKLFF; DNA: TGTGCCACCAGCATCGGGACACGGGTCGGAAAACTGTTTTTT; J: TRBJ1-4; D: -; V: TRBV15; size: few
CDR3: CASSHPTGDEQYF; DNA: TGCGCCAGCAGCCACCCCACAGGGGACGAGCAGTACTTC; J: TRBJ2-7; D: TRBD1; V: TRBV4-1; size: many
CDR3: CASKEEDKETQYF; DNA: TGTGCCAGTAAGGAGGAAGACAAAGAGACCCAGTACTTC; J: TRBJ2-5; D: -; V: TRBV21-1; size: many
CDR3: CAISELGEQFF; DNA: TGTGCCATCAGTGAGTTGGGCGAGCAGTTCTTC; J: TRBJ2-1; D: -; V: TRBV10-3; size: many
CDR3: CASSEIGEGGYTF; DNA: TGTGCCAGCAGTGAAATAGGGGAAGGTGGCTACACCTTC; J: TRBJ1-2; D: -; V: TRBV2; size: -
CDR3: CASSSQYRADTQYF; DNA: TGTGCCAGCAGCTCCCAATACCGGGCAGATACGCAGTATTTT; J: TRBJ2-3; D: -; V: TRBV7-2; size: -
CDR3: CASGGRRKQETQYF; DNA: TGTGCCAGCGGGGGGCGGAGGAAACAAGAGACCCAGTACTTC; J: TRBJ2-5; D: -; V: TRBV2; size: few
CDR3: CASSLGGFSEETQYF; DNA: TGTGCCAGCAGCTTAGGAGGGTTTAGTGAAGAGACCCAGTACTTC; J: TRBJ2-5; D: -; V: TRBV7-3; size: few
CDR3: CASSRRDTQYF; DNA: TGTGCCAGCAGCCGGAGGGATACGCAGTATTTT; J: TRBJ2-3; D: -; V: TRBV6-6; size: few
CDR3: CASSWTGSGELFF; DNA: TGTGCCAGCTCCTGGACAGGGTCCGGGGAGCTGTTTTTT; J: TRBJ2-2; D: TRBD1; V: TRBV2; size: many
CDR3: CASRWGSSYNEQFF; DNA: TGTGCCAGCAGATGGGGGAGCTCCTACAATGAGCAGTTCTTC; J: TRBJ2-1; D: -; V: TRBV7-2; size: many
CDR3: CSARVDRAADTQYF; DNA: TGCAGTGCTAGGGTGGACAGGGCCGCAGATACGCAGTATTTT; J: TRBJ2-3; D: TRBD1; V: TRBV20-1; size: -
CDR3: CASSPWEYEQYF; DNA: TGTGCCAGCAGTCCGTGGGAATACGAGCAGTACTTC; J: TRBJ2-7; D: -; V: TRBV2; size: few
CDR3: CASSPWGQETQYF; DNA: TGTGCCAGCAGCCCATGGGGGCAAGAGACCCAGTACTTC; J: TRBJ2-5; D: -; V: TRBV6-6; size: -
CDR3: CASSLARAGMALYEQYF; DNA: TGTGCCAGCAGCTTAGCTCGCGCAGGGATGGCGTTATACGAGCAGTACTTC; J: TRBJ2-7; D: -; V: TRBV7-8; size: -
CDR3: CAISENSHSGNTIYF; DNA: TGTGCCATCAGTGAGAACTCACACTCTGGAAACACCATATATTTT; J: TRBJ1-3; D: -; V: TRBV10-3; size: -
CDR3: CASSFTGNTEAFF; DNA: TGTGCCAGCAGTTTTACCGGGAACACTGAAGCTTTCTTT; J: TRBJ1-1; D: -; V: TRBV12-3/TRBV12-4; size: many
CDR3: CATRQDTDTQYF; DNA: TGTGCCACCCGGCAGGACACAGATACGCAGTATTTT; J: TRBJ2-3; D: -; V: TRBV15; size: many
CDR3: CASLAGGSTDTQHF; DNA: TGTGCCAGCCTAGCGGGGGGTAGCACAGATACGCAGCATTTT; J: TRBJ1-5; D: -; V: TRBV6-1; size: -
CDR3: CASSLQGVDNSPLHF; DNA: TGCGCCAGCAGCTTACAGGGCGTGGATAATTCACCCCTCCACTTT; J: TRBJ1-6; D: -; V: TRBV5-1; size: many
CDR3: CSARDPWGVKYSGANVLTF; DNA: TGCAGTGCTAGAGATCCCTGGGGGGTGAAGTACTCTGGGGCCAACGTCCTGACTTTC; J: TRBJ2-6; D: -; V: TRBV20-1; size: -
CDR3: CATSDYRGRNEQFF; DNA: TGTGCCACCAGTGATTACAGGGGTAGGAATGAGCAGTTCTTC; J: TRBJ2-1; D: TRBD1; V: TRBV24-1; size: many
CDR3: CASSYSGGRAYNEQFF; DNA: TGTGCCAGCAGTTACAGCGGGGGAAGGGCCTACAATGAGCAGTTCTTC; J: TRBJ2-1; D: TRBD2; V: TRBV6-5; size: -